This T cell receptor (beta chain) was retrieved from a study of PD-L1 blockade in urothelial cancer. For the study at large: Individuals in the cohort had been given 0 to 3 earlier chemotherapy regimens. Notes on the study in general: Durable benefit was linked to greater 3-week expansion of tumor-associated blood clones.

Libraries were prepared by immunoSEQ multiplex PCR; TCRdb keeps only in-frame clonotypes and omits some of them. Here the sample spans around 50,000 clones, 75% to 90% being singletons. Germline V gene sequence: CDR1 MNHEY, CDR2 SVGAGI. J was trimmed by 7 bases and V by 5 bases; bases with no gene match: 0. CDR3 length: 12 amino acids. As for this clone: Its cognate antigen is unknown.

Time point in this sample: pretreatment peripheral blood. Patients presented with locally advanced or metastatic urothelial carcinoma. The rearrangement links TRBV6-5 to TRBJ2-7; 12 bases agree with TRBD2. This clonotype was sampled from a man aged 50 to 59 with urothelial cancer. The sequences come from PBMCs, collected around atezolizumab (anti-PD-L1) treatment. The DNA for the CDR3 is TGTGCCAGCAGTGGACTAGCGGGGGAGCAGTACTTC. Protein sequence: CASSGLAGEQYF.